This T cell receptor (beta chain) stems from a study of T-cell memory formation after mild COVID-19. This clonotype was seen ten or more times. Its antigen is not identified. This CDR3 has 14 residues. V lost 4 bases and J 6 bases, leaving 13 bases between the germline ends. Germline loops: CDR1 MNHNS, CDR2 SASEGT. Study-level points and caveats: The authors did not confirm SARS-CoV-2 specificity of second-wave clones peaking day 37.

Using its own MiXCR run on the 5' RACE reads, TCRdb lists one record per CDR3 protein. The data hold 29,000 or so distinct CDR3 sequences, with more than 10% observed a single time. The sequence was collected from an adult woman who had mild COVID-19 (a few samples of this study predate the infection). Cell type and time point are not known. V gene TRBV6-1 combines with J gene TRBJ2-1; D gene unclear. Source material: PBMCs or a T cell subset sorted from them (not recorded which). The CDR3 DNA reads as TGTGCCAGCAGTGGTGAATCCCCTAGCAATGAGCAGTTCTTC. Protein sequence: CASSGESPSNEQFF.